These 23 T cell receptor beta chains share one sample of origin, sequenced in a study of spatial heterogeneity in lung cancer. General study findings and limits: Counts of expanded alpha and beta TCRs within tumors tracked the tumor nonsynonymous mutation count.

Each CDR3 protein gets one entry after TCRdb re-called the 5' RACE reads with MiXCR. The data contain a few thousand distinct CDR3 sequences, 49% of them seen just once; the ten biggest clones take up 50% to 70%. Noted time point: sample taken at primary tumor resection. Antigens of these TCRs are unknown. Sequenced here: lung tumor tissue, sampled at surgery. The receptors originated from a male donor with early-stage non-small cell lung cancer.

Concerning this clonotype itself: Germline is not matched at one junction end, which may reflect a read error. The rearrangement joins TRBV4-3 to TRBJ2-3; 8 bases agree with TRBD1. The CDR3 runs to 16 residues. Germline CDR1 is LGHNA and CDR2 is YSLEER. DNA for the CDR3: TGCGCCAGCAGCCTAGAGACAGGGGCGAGCACGGATACGCAGTATTTT. Protein product: CASSLETGASTDTQYF.

The chain carries TRBV5-1 and TRBJ2-3; the match to TRBD2 covers 10 bases. Germline V gene sequence: CDR1 SGHRS, CDR2 YFSETQ. The CDR3 sequence is 16 residues long. The V gene end was trimmed by 1 base and the J gene end by 4 bases; junction bases not matched to a gene: 6. The CDR3 nucleotides are TGCGCCAGCAGCTTGTCAGTCCTAGCGGGAGCAGATACGCAGTATTTT. It yields the protein CASSLSVLAGADTQYF.

J is TRBJ2-2 and V is TRBV19; the D is unclear. This CDR3 is 16 amino acids long. V was clipped by 7 bases and J by 6 bases, with 21 bases between them. The germline V gene has CDR1 LNHDA and CDR2 SQIVND (reference sequence). CDR3 protein: CASNREALLVAGELFF. CDR3 DNA sequence: TGTGCCAGTAACCGTGAGGCACTTTTGGTGGCCGGGGAGCTGTTTTTT.

By share of the sample, this clonotype is large. The chain carries TRBV5-1 and TRBJ2-2; tentatively, D is TRBD1 (6 bases). V was trimmed by 2 bases and J by 4 bases, leaving 9 bases between them. Looked up from germline, CDR1 is SGHRS and CDR2 is YFSETQ. The CDR3 is 14 residues long. The CDR3 loop is CASSFWTATGELFF. CDR3 coding DNA: TGCGCCAGCAGCTTCTGGACAGCCACCGGGGAGCTGTTTTTT.

This clonotype was detected a few times. The chain has TRBV28 and TRBJ2-5; 8 positions match TRBD1. V dropped 5 bases and J dropped 3; count of bases not matched to a gene: 14. CDR3 length: 17 amino acids. CDR1 is MDHEN and CDR2 is SYDVKM in the germline V gene. CDR3 in DNA: TGTGCCAGCAGTGGTTCGGGGACAGGAGAAACCAAAGAGACCCAGTACTTC. Protein sequence: CASSGSGTGETKETQYF. The full variable domain, completed using reference TRBV28 and TRBJ2-5, is DVKVTQSSRYLVKRTGEKVFLECVQDMDHENMFWYRQDPGLGLRLIYFSYDVKMKEKGDIPEGYSVSREKKERFSLILESASTNQTSMYLCASSGSGTGETKETQYFGPGTRLLVL.

This clonotype is medium-sized in the sample. J is TRBJ1-4 and V is TRBV11-1; D gene uncertain. The length of the CDR3 is 14 residues. In germline, CDR1 is SGHAT, CDR2 FQDESV (reference sequence). V lost 5 bases to trimming and J lost 1 base, with 8 bases between them. The CDR3 coding sequence is TGTGCCAGCAGCCCGGGAGGAACTAATGAAAAACTGTTTTTT. Translated: CASSPGGTNEKLFF.

The rearrangement joins TRBV27 to TRBJ1-2; 8 bases line up with TRBD1. The CDR3 has 14 residues. The V gene end was trimmed by 4 bases and the J gene end by 8 bases; junction bases not matched to a gene: 9. Germline V gene data show CDR1 as MNHEY and CDR2 as SMNVEV (reference sequence). The CDR3 protein is CASSSGQGISGYTF. CDR3 DNA: TGTGCCAGCAGTTCCGGACAGGGAATCTCCGGCTACACCTTC.

This clonotype is large by share. This chain connects TRBV18 to TRBJ1-1; 9 bases align to TRBD1. Trimming at V came to 1 base and at J to 4 bases, leaving 7 bases not matched to a gene. Germline CDR1 KGHSH, CDR2 LQKENI. This CDR3 contains 16 residues. The CDR3 nucleotides read TGTGCCAGCTCACCACTCGACAGGGGGTCACCCACTGAAGCTTTCTTT. As protein: CASSPLDRGSPTEAFF. Complete variable domain (other parts from reference TRBV18 and TRBJ1-1): NAGVMQNPRHLVRRRGQEARLRCSPMKGHSHVYWYRQLPEEGLKFMVYLQKENIIDESGMPKERFSAEFPKEGPSILRIQQVVRGDSAAYFCASSPLDRGSPTEAFFGQGTRLTVV.

V usage is TRBV28 and J usage is TRBJ2-7; D possibly corresponds to TRBD2 (5 bases). The CDR3 has 14 residues. The V gene's germline CDR1 is MDHEN and CDR2 SYDVKM. Trimming shortened V by 6 bases and J by 5 bases, and 17 bases separated the two germline ends. CDR3: CASSTRRVTNEQYF. The CDR3 region has the DNA TGTGCCAGCAGCACCCGTCGCGTGACTAACGAGCAGTACTTC.

CDR3 DNA: TGTGCCAGCAATGACTTGTACAATGAGCAGTTCTTC. As protein: CASNDLYNEQFF. J is TRBJ2-1 and V is TRBV12-3 or TRBV12-4; no clear D. The CDR3 sequence is 12 residues long. V lost 7 bases and J 4 bases, leaving 8 bases between the germline ends.

The chain is built from TRBV12-3 or TRBV12-4 and TRBJ1-3; D remains unclear. V was cut by 6 bases and J by 8 bases, with 14 bases left in between. The CDR3 extends over 13 amino acids. The CDR3 here is CASSSPPRDTIYF. CDR3 nucleotide sequence: TGTGCCAGCAGCTCACCACCTCGGGACACCATATATTTT.

This clonotype was seen ten or more times. The chain combines TRBV19 with TRBJ2-7; TRBD2 might be the D (6 bases). With 9 bases removed from V and 6 bases from J, the gap between germline ends came to 18 bases. CDR1 and CDR2 (germline): LNHDA, SQIVND (reference sequence). This CDR3 is built from 13 residues. The CDR3 coding sequence is TGTGCCAGCTCCCGTCAGGGAGGAGGCGAGCAGTACTTC. Protein sequence: CASSRQGGGEQYF. The whole variable domain, remainder taken from reference TRBV19 and TRBJ2-7, is DGGITQSPKYLFRKEGQNVTLSCEQNLNHDAMYWYRQDPGQGLRLIYYSQIVNDFQKGDIAEGYSVSREKKESFPLTVTSAQKNPTAFYLCASSRQGGGEQYFGPGTRLTVT.

This chain uses TRBV5-5 with TRBJ2-2; 10 bases agree with TRBD1. This CDR3 has 14 residues. CDR1 and CDR2 from the germline V gene are SGHKS and YYEKEE (reference sequence). The V gene end was trimmed by 4 bases and the J gene end by 3 bases; junction bases not matched to a gene: 0. The CDR3 nucleotides are TGTGCCAGCAGCGACAGGGGGCACACCGGGGAGCTGTTTTTT. This gives the protein CASSDRGHTGELFF.

This chain uses TRBV28 with TRBJ2-6; 8 bases align to TRBD1. V trimming: 1 base; J trimming: 5 bases; junction bases outside the gene matches: 4. Germline V gene sequence: CDR1 MDHEN, CDR2 SYDVKM. The CDR3 is 16 amino acids. The CDR3 DNA reads TGTGCCAGCAGTTTATCAGGGGGCGCCCGGGCCAACGTCCTGACTTTC. Translation: CASSLSGGARANVLTF.

The chain carries TRBV20-1 and TRBJ2-6; D is possibly TRBD2 (7 bases). Trimming stripped 2 bases from V and 0 bases from J, with 14 bases between. Germline V gene data show CDR1 as DFQATT and CDR2 as SNEGSKA (reference sequence). CDR3 length: 17 amino acids. The CDR3: CSARSAGAGSGANVLTF. DNA of the CDR3: TGCAGTGCTAGATCTGCGGGGGCAGGCTCTGGGGCCAACGTCCTGACTTTC.

Judged by abundance, this clonotype is medium-sized (0.01 to 0.1%). The chain recombines TRBV29-1 with TRBJ2-5; weak D call: TRBD2 (5 bases). Deletions cut 4 bases from V and 2 bases from J, with 14 bases between. This CDR3 comprises 14 residues. CDR1 is SQVTM, CDR2 ANQGSEA, per germline. The CDR3 loop is CSVGWGSAQETQYF. CDR3 bases: TGCAGCGTTGGATGGGGTAGCGCTCAAGAGACCCAGTACTTC.

This chain links TRBV12-3 or TRBV12-4 with TRBJ2-2; D may be TRBD1 (5 bases). There are 14 residues in the CDR3. Trimming cost V 6 bases and J 6 bases, with 14 bases left between them. The CDR3 protein is CASRPLLGPGELFF. The DNA of the CDR3 is TGTGCCAGCAGACCTCTACTGGGGCCCGGGGAGCTGTTTTTT.

This clonotype appeared a few times. The V gene is TRBV4-2, the J gene TRBJ2-1; TRBD2 matches at 8 bases. V trimming: 4 bases; J trimming: 3 bases; junction bases outside the gene matches: 8. Per germline, CDR1 LGHNA and CDR2 YNFKEQ. This CDR3 spans 16 amino acids. CDR3 in amino acids: CASSPLSGSNYNEQFF. The CDR3 nucleotides are TGTGCCAGCAGCCCCCTCAGCGGGAGTAACTACAATGAGCAGTTCTTC.

This chain connects TRBV2 to TRBJ2-3; perhaps TRBD1 as D (7 bases). Germline CDR1 and CDR2: SNHLY and FYNNEI. The V end was cut by 6 bases, the J end by 2 bases, with 12 bases between. The CDR3 is 14 residues long. CDR3 nucleotides: TGTGCCAGCAGCGCGGGACAGTTCACAGATACGCAGTATTTT. Translated, it gives CASSAGQFTDTQYF.

Only one count was recorded for this clonotype. The J gene is TRBJ1-2, the V gene TRBV13; TRBD1 is a possible D gene (6 bases). The CDR3 runs to 16 residues. Trimming stripped 7 bases from V and 2 bases from J, with 20 bases between. Germline V CDR1 and CDR2: PRHDT, FYEKMQ (reference sequence). For the CDR3, the DNA is TGTGCCAGCAAGAGGCGGGTACTCCAGGGGAACTATGGCTACACCTTC. Amino acids: CASKRRVLQGNYGYTF.

The chain recombines TRBV7-9 with TRBJ2-2; the D is unclear. The germline V gene has CDR1 SEHNR and CDR2 FQNEAQ (reference sequence). Trimming shortened V by 6 bases and J by 0 bases, and 8 bases separated the two germline ends. This CDR3 has 14 amino acids. The CDR3 here is CASRYTSNTGELFF. DNA for the CDR3: TGTGCCAGCAGATACACATCGAACACCGGGGAGCTGTTTTTT.

The CDR3 sequence: CASSKVVASNSPLHF. Written as DNA, the CDR3 is TGTGCCAGCAGCAAAGTGGTGGCCAGCAATTCACCCCTCCACTTT. The J gene is TRBJ1-6, the V gene TRBV21-1. TRBV21-1 is termed a pseudogene. The CDR3 runs 15 residues.

A few counts support this clonotype. The V call is TRBV6-6, the J call TRBJ2-4; 15 bases align to TRBD2. V lost 6 bases to trimming and J lost 2 bases; unmatched junction nucleotides: 8. The CDR3 runs to 18 residues. CDR1 is MNHNY, CDR2 SVGAGI, per germline (reference sequence). CDR3 in amino acids: CASSPGLAGGPSKNIQYF. The CDR3 region has the DNA TGTGCCAGCAGCCCCGGACTAGCGGGGGGGCCGTCCAAAAACATTCAGTACTTC.